The rows below give T cell receptor beta chains drawn from one sample of a study of blood T cell repertoires in COVID-19. The method was immunoSEQ multiplex PCR; TCRdb's version includes in-frame clones alone and lacks a portion of them. The sample includes some 400,000 clones, about 87% seen only once; the top ten take 1% to 1.5%. Material for sequencing was PBMCs or T cells enriched from blood (not recorded which). These receptors were obtained from a young man who had recovered from COVID-19. The CDR3 runs from the conserved cysteine through the conserved F or W. Some rows mark clone size as missing; the rest say once, few, many or name a class of expanded clone.

j_call clone_size v_call cdr3_aa
TRBJ2-7 - TRBV5-4 CASRGDRVDRAEQYF
TRBJ1-6 - TRBV10-3 CAISGAGGSPLHF
TRBJ1-2 once TRBV5-1 CASSLSQGDYGYTF
TRBJ1-6 - TRBV19 CASGGTVNSPLHF
TRBJ1-5 - TRBV30 CAWSHPASRNQPQHF
TRBJ2-1 - TRBV30 CAWRAGTGVNEQFF
TRBJ1-2 - TRBV6-5 CASSITGTGNGYTF
TRBJ1-2 - TRBV6-5 CASSYSQGAGDYGYTF
TRBJ2-1 - TRBV5-1 CASSSGQGEPYNEQFF
TRBJ1-4 - TRBV18 CASSPPRSGGANEKLFF
TRBJ2-1 - TRBV7-9 CASPRAGNNNEQFF
TRBJ1-3 - TRBV28 CASSLVSGWDTIYF
TRBJ1-2 few TRBV12-3/TRBV12-4 CASSLGTGFGYTF
TRBJ2-3 - TRBV11-2 CASSLRQDTDTQYF
TRBJ1-5 - TRBV10-3 CAIKGDSSNQPQHF
TRBJ1-3 - TRBV19 CASSTAGGLLSSGNTIYF